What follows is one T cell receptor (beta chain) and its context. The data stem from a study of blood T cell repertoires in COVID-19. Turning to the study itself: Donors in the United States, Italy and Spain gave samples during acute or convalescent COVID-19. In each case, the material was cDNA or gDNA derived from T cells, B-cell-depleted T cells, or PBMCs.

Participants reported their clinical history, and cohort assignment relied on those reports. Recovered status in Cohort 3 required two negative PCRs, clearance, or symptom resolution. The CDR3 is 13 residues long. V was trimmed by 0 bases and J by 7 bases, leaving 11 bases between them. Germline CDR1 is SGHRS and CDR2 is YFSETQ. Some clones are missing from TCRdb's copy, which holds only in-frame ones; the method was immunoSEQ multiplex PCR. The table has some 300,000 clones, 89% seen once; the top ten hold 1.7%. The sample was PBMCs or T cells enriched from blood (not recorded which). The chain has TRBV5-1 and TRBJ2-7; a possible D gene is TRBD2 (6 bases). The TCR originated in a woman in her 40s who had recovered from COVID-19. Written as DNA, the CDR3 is TGCGCCAGCAGCTTGGCCGGGAGAGGGGAGCAGTACTTC. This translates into CASSLAGRGEQYF.